This TCR beta chain was captured by sequencing in a study of cytomegalovirus exposure and HLA in healthy donors. Study-level background: About 80 million unique TCRs from HLA-typed donors made up an early data release.

The PCR had 60 Vbeta and 13 Jbeta primers. Generated by immunoSEQ multiplex PCR, the TCRdb table keeps only in-frame clones and is missing some. The sample holds 150,000 to 200,000 clones, about three quarters seen once. Per the germline V gene, CDR1 is MDHEN and CDR2 is SYDVKM. CDR3 length: 14 residues. Trimming left V 1 base short and J 4 bases short, with 10 bases between. The genes are TRBV28 and TRBJ1-2; D gene unclear. The sequence derives from a man aged 18-30 years in good health and CMV-seronegative. The sample taken for sequencing was PBMCs. CDR3 bases: TGTGCCAGCAGTTTATTTGGTCTAGGCTATGGCTACACCTTC. This translates into CASSLFGLGYGYTF.